This entry lists 10 T cell receptor beta chains sequenced from one sample in a study of blood T cell repertoires in COVID-19. Profiled with immunoSEQ multiplex PCR; TCRdb holds only in-frame clones, not every one. The sample includes about 160,000 clones, roughly nine tenths of them seen just once. The sequencing input was peripheral blood. All receptors come from a man aged 45-65 years with acute or convalescent COVID-19.

V usage is TRBV4-1 and J usage is TRBJ1-4, with D perhaps matching TRBD1 (6 bases). The CDR3 sequence is 15 residues long. V lost 1 base, J lost 8 bases, and 14 bases lay in between. Germline CDR1 reads MGHRA; CDR2 reads YSYEKL. The CDR3 here is CASSQGIPRGEKLFF. The CDR3 nucleotides are TGCGCCAGCAGCCAAGGGATACCGAGGGGGGAAAAACTGTTTTTT.

This rearrangement joins TRBV6-5 to TRBJ2-3; 8 nucleotides match TRBD2. The V gene's germline CDR1 is MNHEY and CDR2 SVGAGI. The ends lost 5 bases at V and 14 bases at J; junction bases unmatched: 15. This CDR3 region has 14 residues. In DNA, the CDR3 is TGTGCCAGCAGTAAACGGGCCACTAGCGGTGGGGTGTATTTT. As protein: CASSKRATSGGVYF.

The chain joins TRBV7-2 to TRBJ1-4; 10 bases are a match to TRBD1. After removal of 0 bases from V and 5 bases from J, the junction contained 0 bases not matched to a gene. CDR1 is SGHTA, CDR2 FQGNSA, per germline. The length of the CDR3 is 15 residues. CDR3 sequence: CASSLAGQGNEKLFF. Here the CDR3 DNA reads TGTGCCAGCAGCTTAGCGGGACAGGGGAATGAAAAACTGTTTTTT.

Comments on this clone: One junction end disagrees with the germline gene, perhaps due to a read error. This chain connects TRBV7-2 to TRBJ2-1; tentatively, D is TRBD2 (5 bases). Germline CDR1 reads SGHTA; CDR2 reads FQGNSA. There are 11 residues in the CDR3. CDR3 DNA: TGTGCCAGCAGCTTAACTAGAGTCGTAGTCTTC. Its protein product is CASSLTRVVVF. Based on the CDR3 plus reference TRBV7-2 and TRBJ2-1, the full variable domain is GAGVSQSPSNKVTEKGKDVELRCDPISGHTALYWYRQSLGQGLEFLIYFQGNSAPDKSGLPSDRFSAERTGGSVSTLTIQRTQQEDSAVYLCASSLTRVVVFGPGTRLTVL.

The chain combines TRBV29-1 with TRBJ2-7, with D tentatively TRBD2 (6 bases). V was shortened by 5 bases and J by 4 bases, with 9 bases between the two germline ends. The CDR3 has 11 residues. Per the germline V gene, CDR1 is SQVTM and CDR2 is ANQGSEA. CDR3 bases: TGCAGCGTTCGGGGGATGTACGAGCAGTACTTC. Its protein product is CSVRGMYEQYF.

This clone showed up just once. CDR3 bases: TGCGCCAGCAGCGCAGCCCGGGACAGGTCATCAAATGAGCAGTTCTTC. Protein product: CASSAARDRSSNEQFF. This chain connects TRBV5-1 to TRBJ2-1, with 8 bases fitting TRBD1. V lost 4 bases, J lost 7 bases, and 13 bases stayed unmatched. Looked up from germline, CDR1 is SGHRS and CDR2 is YFSETQ. This CDR3 comprises 16 residues. The full variable domain, with the rest looked up from reference TRBV5-1 and TRBJ2-1, is KAGVTQTPRYLIKTRGQQVTLSCSPISGHRSVSWYQQTPGQGLQFLFEYFSETQRNKGNFPGRFSGRQFSNSRSEMNVSTLELGDSALYLCASSAARDRSSNEQFFGPGTRLTVL.

The chain carries TRBV5-1 and TRBJ1-2; D is undetermined. The germline V gene has CDR1 SGHRS and CDR2 YFSETQ. This CDR3 is built from 14 residues. V lost 2 bases and J 8 bases, leaving 16 bases between the germline ends. Here the CDR3 DNA reads TGCGCCAGCAGCTTTGGAGGTCTGCAACACGGCTACACCTTC. Its translation: CASSFGGLQHGYTF.

This chain uses TRBV6-1 with TRBJ1-5; D call uncertain. Trimming pared 2 bases from V and 1 base from J, leaving 12 bases between. This CDR3 has 16 amino acids. Germline CDR1 and CDR2: MNHNS and SASEGT. CDR3 sequence reads: CASSESGLGSNQPQHF. CDR3 DNA sequence: TGTGCCAGCAGTGAATCTGGCCTCGGGAGCAATCAGCCCCAGCATTTT.

The chain joins TRBV7-9 to TRBJ1-1; D is uncertain. The CDR3 length is 13 residues. V lost 3 bases, J lost 1 base, and 6 bases lay in between. Germline values: CDR1 SEHNR, CDR2 FQNEAQ (reference sequence). CDR3 bases: TGTGCCAGCAGCTTCCGGGGGAACACTGAAGCTTTCTTT. Its protein is CASSFRGNTEAFF. Combining the CDR3 with reference TRBV7-9 and TRBJ1-1 gives the whole variable domain DTGVSQNPRHKITKRGQNVTFRCDPISEHNRLYWYRQTLGQGPEFLTYFQNEAQLEKSRLLSDRFSAERPKGSFSTLEIQRTEQGDSAMYLCASSFRGNTEAFFGQGTRLTVV.

The rearrangement links TRBV5-5 to TRBJ2-7; 15 bases fit TRBD2. CDR1 is SGHKS and CDR2 is YYEKEE in the germline V gene (reference sequence). V trimming: 3 bases; J trimming: 4 bases; junction bases outside the gene matches: 8. The CDR3 covers 17 residues. CDR3 residues: CASSSPGLAGGGYEQYF. The CDR3 nucleotides are TGTGCCAGCAGCTCCCCGGGACTAGCGGGGGGAGGGTACGAGCAGTACTTC.